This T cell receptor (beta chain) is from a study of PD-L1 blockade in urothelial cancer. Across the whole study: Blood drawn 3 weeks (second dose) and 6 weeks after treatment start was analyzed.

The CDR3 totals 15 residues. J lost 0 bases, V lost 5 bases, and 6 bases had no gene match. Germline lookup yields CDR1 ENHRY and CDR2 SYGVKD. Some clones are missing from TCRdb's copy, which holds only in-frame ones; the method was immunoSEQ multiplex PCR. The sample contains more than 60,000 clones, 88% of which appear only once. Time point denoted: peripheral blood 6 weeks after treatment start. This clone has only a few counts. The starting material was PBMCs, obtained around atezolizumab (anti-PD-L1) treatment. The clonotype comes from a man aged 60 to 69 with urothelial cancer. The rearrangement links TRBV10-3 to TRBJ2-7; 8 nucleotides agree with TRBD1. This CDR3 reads CAISLGQADSYEQYF. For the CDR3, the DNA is TGTGCCATCAGTCTGGGACAGGCTGACTCCTACGAGCAGTACTTC.